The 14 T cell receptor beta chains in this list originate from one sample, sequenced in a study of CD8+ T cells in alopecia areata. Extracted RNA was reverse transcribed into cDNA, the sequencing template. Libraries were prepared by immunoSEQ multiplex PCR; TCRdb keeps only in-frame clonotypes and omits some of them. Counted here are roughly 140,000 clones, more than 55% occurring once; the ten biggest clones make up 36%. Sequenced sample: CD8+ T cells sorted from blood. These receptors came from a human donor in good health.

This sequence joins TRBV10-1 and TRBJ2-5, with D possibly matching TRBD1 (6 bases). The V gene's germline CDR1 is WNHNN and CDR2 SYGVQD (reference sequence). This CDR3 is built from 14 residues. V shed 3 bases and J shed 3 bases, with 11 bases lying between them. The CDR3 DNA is TGCGCCAGCAGTGACCGGGGACAAGAAGAGACCCAGTACTTC. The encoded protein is CASSDRGQEETQYF.

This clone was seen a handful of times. DNA for the CDR3: TGTGCCAGCAGCTCGGGTCTCTCTTCCTACGAGCAGTACTTC. This codes for CASSSGLSSYEQYF. The chain carries TRBV5-6 and TRBJ2-7, with D unclear. V was clipped by 3 bases and J by 1 base, with 11 bases between them. Germline V gives CDR1 SGHDT, CDR2 YYEEEE. CDR3 length equals 14 residues. The full variable domain, completed using reference TRBV5-6 and TRBJ2-7, is DAGVTQSPTHLIKTRGQQVTLRCSPKSGHDTVSWYQQALGQGPQFIFQYYEEEERQRGNFPDRFSGHQFPNYSSELNVNALLLGDSALYLCASSSGLSSYEQYFGPGTRLTVT.

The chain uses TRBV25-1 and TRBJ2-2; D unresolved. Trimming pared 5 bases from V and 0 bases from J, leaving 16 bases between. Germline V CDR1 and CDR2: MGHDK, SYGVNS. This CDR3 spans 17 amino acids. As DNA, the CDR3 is TGTGCCAGCAGTCCAATTCGGGCAGGAACGAACACCGGGGAGCTGTTTTTT. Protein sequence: CASSPIRAGTNTGELFF.

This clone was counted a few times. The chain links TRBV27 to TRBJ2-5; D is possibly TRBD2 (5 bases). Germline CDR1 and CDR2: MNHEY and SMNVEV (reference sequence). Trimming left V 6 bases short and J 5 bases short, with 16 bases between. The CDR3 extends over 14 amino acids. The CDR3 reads CASSNRGPYETQYF. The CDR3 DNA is TGTGCCAGCAGCAATCGCGGGCCCTACGAGACCCAGTACTTC.

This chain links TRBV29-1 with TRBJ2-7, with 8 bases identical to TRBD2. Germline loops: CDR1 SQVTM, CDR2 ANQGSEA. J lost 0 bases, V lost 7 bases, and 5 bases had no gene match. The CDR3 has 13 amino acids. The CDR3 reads CSGGSGSSYEQYF. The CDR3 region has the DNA TGCAGCGGGGGAAGCGGGAGCTCCTACGAGCAGTACTTC.

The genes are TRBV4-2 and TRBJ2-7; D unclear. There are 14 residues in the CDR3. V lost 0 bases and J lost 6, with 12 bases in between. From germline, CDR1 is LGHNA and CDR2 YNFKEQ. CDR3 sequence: CASSQERNAREQYF. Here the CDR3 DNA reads TGTGCCAGCAGCCAAGAAAGGAATGCCCGCGAGCAGTACTTC.

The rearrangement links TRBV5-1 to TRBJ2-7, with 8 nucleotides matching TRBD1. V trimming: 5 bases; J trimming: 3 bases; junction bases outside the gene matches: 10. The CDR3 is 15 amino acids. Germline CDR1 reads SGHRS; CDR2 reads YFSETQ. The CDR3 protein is CASRERTGINYEQYF. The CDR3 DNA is TGCGCCAGCAGGGAGAGGACAGGGATCAACTACGAGCAGTACTTC.

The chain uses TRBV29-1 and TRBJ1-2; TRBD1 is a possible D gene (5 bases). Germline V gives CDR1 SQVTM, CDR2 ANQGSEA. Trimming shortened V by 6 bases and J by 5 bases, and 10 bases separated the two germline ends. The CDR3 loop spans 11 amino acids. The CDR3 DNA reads TGCAGCGTCGTACGGGGGTATGGCTACACCTTC. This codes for CSVVRGYGYTF.

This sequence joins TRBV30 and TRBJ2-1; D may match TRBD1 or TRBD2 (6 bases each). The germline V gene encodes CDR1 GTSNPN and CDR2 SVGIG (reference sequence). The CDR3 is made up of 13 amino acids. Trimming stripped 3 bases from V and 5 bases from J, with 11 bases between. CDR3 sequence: CAWRTRGDNEQFF. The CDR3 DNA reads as TGTGCCTGGAGGACGAGGGGGGACAATGAGCAGTTCTTC.

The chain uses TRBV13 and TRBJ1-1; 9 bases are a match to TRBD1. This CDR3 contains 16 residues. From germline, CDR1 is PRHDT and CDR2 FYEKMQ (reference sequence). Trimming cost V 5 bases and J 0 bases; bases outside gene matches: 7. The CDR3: CASSIWTGVMNTEAFF. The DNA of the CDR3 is TGTGCCAGCAGCATATGGACAGGGGTAATGAACACTGAAGCTTTCTTT.

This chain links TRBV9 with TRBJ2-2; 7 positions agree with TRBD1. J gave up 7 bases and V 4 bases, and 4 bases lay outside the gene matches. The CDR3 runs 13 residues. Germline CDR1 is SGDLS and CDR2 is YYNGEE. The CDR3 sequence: CASSPGGIGELFF. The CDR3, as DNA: TGTGCCAGCAGCCCAGGGGGTATCGGGGAGCTGTTTTTT.

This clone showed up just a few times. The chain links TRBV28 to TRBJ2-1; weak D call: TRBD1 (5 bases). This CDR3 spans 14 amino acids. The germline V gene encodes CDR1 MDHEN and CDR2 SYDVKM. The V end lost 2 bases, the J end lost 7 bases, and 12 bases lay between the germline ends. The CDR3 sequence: CASSLGALRNEQFF. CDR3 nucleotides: TGTGCCAGCAGTTTAGGGGCCTTACGTAATGAGCAGTTCTTC. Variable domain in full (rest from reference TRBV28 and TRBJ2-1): DVKVTQSSRYLVKRTGEKVFLECVQDMDHENMFWYRQDPGLGLRLIYFSYDVKMKEKGDIPEGYSVSREKKERFSLILESASTNQTSMYLCASSLGALRNEQFFGPGTRLTVL.

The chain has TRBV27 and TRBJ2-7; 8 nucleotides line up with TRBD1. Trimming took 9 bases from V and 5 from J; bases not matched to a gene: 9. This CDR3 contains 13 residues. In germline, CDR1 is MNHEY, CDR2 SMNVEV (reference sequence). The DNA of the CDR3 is TGTGCCAGTACGGACAGGGAGCTCAACGAGCAGTACTTC. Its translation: CASTDRELNEQYF.

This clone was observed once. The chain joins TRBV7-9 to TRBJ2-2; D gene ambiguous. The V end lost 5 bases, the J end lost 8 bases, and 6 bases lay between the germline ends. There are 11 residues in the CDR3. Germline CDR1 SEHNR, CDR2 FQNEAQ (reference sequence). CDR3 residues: CASSRPGELFF. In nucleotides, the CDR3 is TGTGCCAGCAGCCGACCAGGGGAGCTGTTTTTT.